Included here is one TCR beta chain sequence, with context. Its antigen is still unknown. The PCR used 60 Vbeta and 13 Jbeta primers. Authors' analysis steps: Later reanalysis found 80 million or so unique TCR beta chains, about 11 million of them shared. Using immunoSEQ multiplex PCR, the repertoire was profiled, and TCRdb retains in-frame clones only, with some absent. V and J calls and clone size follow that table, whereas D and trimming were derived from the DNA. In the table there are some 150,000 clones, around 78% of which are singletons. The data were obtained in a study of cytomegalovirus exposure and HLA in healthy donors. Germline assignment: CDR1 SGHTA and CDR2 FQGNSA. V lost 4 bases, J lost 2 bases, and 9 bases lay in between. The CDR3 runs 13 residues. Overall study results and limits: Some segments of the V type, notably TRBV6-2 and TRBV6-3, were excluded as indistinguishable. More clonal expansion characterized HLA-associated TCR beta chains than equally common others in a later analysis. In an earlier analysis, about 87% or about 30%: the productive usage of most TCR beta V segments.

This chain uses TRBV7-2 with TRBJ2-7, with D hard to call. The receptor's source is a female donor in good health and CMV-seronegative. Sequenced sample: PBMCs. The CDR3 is CASSSPVPYEQYF. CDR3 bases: TGTGCCAGCAGCTCCCCCGTCCCCTACGAGCAGTACTTC.